A single sample is the source of the 31 T cell receptor beta chains below, sequenced in a study of CD8+CD57+ T cells in acquired aplastic anemia. TCR beta VDJ and CDR3 were profiled, and genomic DNA was the template. TCRdb analysed the reads with MiXCR anew, one entry per CDR3 protein. In the table there are a few hundred thousand distinct CDR3 sequences, roughly a third of which are singletons. It was patients with CD8+CD57+ cell expansion by flow cytometry who were chosen for sequencing. Sequenced input: sorted CD4+, CD8+, or CD8+CD57+ T cells (not recorded which) from PBMCs. Receptor source: a human donor with aplastic anemia.

This clonotype has only a few counts. The J gene is TRBJ2-3, the V gene TRBV5-4; no definite D call. The V gene lost 0 bases and the J gene lost 0 bases, with 8 bases spanning the gap. Germline V gene data show CDR1 as SGHNT and CDR2 as YYREEE (reference sequence). The CDR3 is 15 residues long. DNA of the CDR3: TGTGCCAGCAGCTTGGGCGGACCCAGCACAGATACGCAGTATTTT. Translation: CASSLGGPSTDTQYF.

This clonotype was counted only a few times. The chain joins TRBV2 to TRBJ1-5, with D tentatively TRBD1 (6 bases). The V gene's germline CDR1 is SNHLY and CDR2 FYNNEI. V shed 10 bases and J shed 2 bases, with 12 bases lying between them. CDR3 length: 13 amino acids. In DNA form, the CDR3 reads TGTGCCACACAGGGTCTACGCAATCAGCCCCAGCATTTT. This sequence encodes CATQGLRNQPQHF.

This sequence joins TRBV19 and TRBJ1-6; D is possibly TRBD1 (5 bases). CDR1 and CDR2 (germline): LNHDA, SQIVND (reference sequence). V dropped 11 bases and J dropped 7 bases, with 15 bases sitting between them. This CDR3 contains 13 residues. The CDR3: CAWRWGENSPLHF. The CDR3 DNA reads TGTGCCTGGAGGTGGGGGGAAAATTCACCCCTCCACTTT.

In the case of this clonotype: At one of its ends the junction is not consistent with the germline gene, which may arise from a read error. This chain uses TRBV11-1 with TRBJ1-4; 9 positions match TRBD1. The CDR3 is made up of 16 amino acids. Germline V gene lookup returns CDR1 SGHAT and CDR2 FQDESV (reference sequence). The CDR3 bases are TGTGCCAGCAGCCCTGGCCGCGGGACAGGGCCTGAAAGACTGTTTTTT. Residues: CASSPGRGTGPERLFF.

In regard to this clonotype: The germline gene is not matched at one end of the junction; a read error may be the cause. The rearrangement joins TRBV29-1 to TRBJ1-1, with D unclear. Germline-derived CDR1 and CDR2 are SQVTM and ANQGSEA. The CDR3 runs 14 residues. Here the CDR3 DNA reads TGCAGCGTTGCGTTCCAAAGAATCAACACTGAAGCTCTCTTT. It codes for CSVAFQRINTEALF.

The sample holds many counts of this clonotype. V and J are TRBV7-2 and TRBJ2-5, with TRBD1 as a possible D gene (6 bases). CDR3 size: 16 residues. Germline CDR1 and CDR2: SGHTA and FQGNSA. Deletions cut 1 base from V and 2 bases from J, with 14 bases between. The CDR3 loop reads CASSLGGRGSQETQYF. CDR3 DNA: TGTGCCAGCAGCTTAGGGGGGCGAGGTAGTCAAGAGACCCAGTACTTC.

This clonotype has a handful of counts. This chain uses TRBV14 with TRBJ2-5, with D unclear. The CDR3 sequence is 15 residues long. Trimming cost V 0 bases and J 4 bases, with 12 bases left between them. The V gene's germline CDR1 is SGHDN and CDR2 FVKESK. The CDR3 DNA sequence: TGTGCCAGCAGCCAAGATCGGGTATGGGGAGAGACCCAGTACTTC. Amino acid sequence: CASSQDRVWGETQYF.

The table lists this clonotype with a count of one. This chain joins TRBV29-1 and TRBJ1-1; D is unresolved. This CDR3 contains 13 residues. Between the trimmed V and J ends, which lost 6 bases and 0 bases, there was a span of 11 bases. Germline CDR1 is SQVTM and CDR2 is ANQGSEA. The CDR3 coding sequence is TGCAGCGTCCGCAGCAACGTGAACACTGAAGCTTTCTTT. Its translation is CSVRSNVNTEAFF.

A few counts support this clonotype. V is TRBV9 and J is TRBJ2-5; D unresolved. Trimming pared 4 bases from V and 2 bases from J, leaving 9 bases between. CDR3 length equals 13 residues. Germline V gene data show CDR1 as SGDLS and CDR2 as YYNGEE. CDR3: CASSLRIQETQYF. In nucleotides, the CDR3 is TGTGCCAGCAGCCTAAGAATTCAAGAGACCCAGTACTTC.

The chain employs TRBV5-1 and TRBJ1-1, with D possibly matching TRBD1 (5 bases). This CDR3 is 14 amino acids long. V gave up 3 bases and J gave up 0 bases, with 9 bases separating them. CDR1 is SGHRS, CDR2 YFSETQ, per germline. Here the CDR3 DNA reads TGCGCCAGCAGCTCAGGGATAATGAACACTGAAGCTTTCTTT. This encodes CASSSGIMNTEAFF.

There are a few counts of this clonotype. The genes are TRBV7-2 and TRBJ2-7; no definite D call. Germline V lookup: CDR1 SGHTA, CDR2 FQGNSA. The CDR3 has 15 residues. Between the trimmed V and J ends, which lost 3 bases and 3 bases, there was a span of 15 bases. CDR3 protein: CASSFDGALIYEQYF. The CDR3 DNA is TGTGCCAGCAGCTTTGATGGTGCACTGATCTACGAGCAGTACTTC.

The V and J genes are TRBV29-1 and TRBJ2-1; no clear D. This CDR3 contains 13 residues. Germline V gene sequence: CDR1 SQVTM, CDR2 ANQGSEA. CDR3 residues: CGGRQASYNEQFF. DNA of the CDR3: TGCGGCGGTCGGCAGGCCTCCTACAATGAGCAGTTCTTC.

The count of this clonotype is one. A read error is possible here, since a much larger clone lies one base away. The chain employs TRBV2 and TRBJ2-1, with TRBD2 matching 7 bases. Germline V gene lookup returns CDR1 SNHLY and CDR2 FYNNEI. The length of the CDR3 is 15 residues. J gave up 8 bases and V 6 bases, and 13 bases lay outside the gene matches. The CDR3 DNA follows: TGTGCCAGCAGCCCCATAGTGGGGGGGTCCGATGAGCAGTTCTTC. Its protein product is CASSPIVGGSDEQFF.

The CDR3 loop reads CASGQRQGDLDTQYF. CDR3 sequence (DNA): TGTGCCAGCGGCCAGAGACAGGGAGATTTGGATACGCAGTATTTT. The chain links TRBV11-2 to TRBJ2-3; 7 nucleotides match TRBD1. Germline CDR1 and CDR2: SGHAT and FQNNGV. The CDR3 runs 15 residues. V lost 8 bases and J lost 6; bases outside the gene matches: 14.

This clonotype was picked up a small number of times. The genes are TRBV7-6 and TRBJ2-5; 11 bases are a match to TRBD2. The junction had 7 bases not matched to a gene; V was cut back by 2 bases and J by 5 bases. Germline loops: CDR1 SGHVS, CDR2 FNYEAQ. This CDR3 spans 16 amino acids. CDR3: CASSLMASGGTETQYF. The CDR3 coding sequence is TGTGCCAGCAGCTTAATGGCTAGCGGGGGGACGGAGACCCAGTACTTC.

This clonotype occurred a few times. The gene calls are TRBV9 and TRBJ1-1, with D hard to call. From germline, CDR1 is SGDLS and CDR2 YYNGEE. V lost 2 bases and J 3 bases, leaving 8 bases between the germline ends. The CDR3 runs to 13 residues. The DNA of the CDR3 is TGTGCCAGCAGCGTGGGTTTTGACACTGAAGCTTTCTTT. Encoded protein: CASSVGFDTEAFF.

V usage is TRBV9 and J usage is TRBJ1-6; D is unresolved. Trimming removed 7 bases from V and 8 bases from J, with 22 bases in between. Germline CDR1 is SGDLS and CDR2 is YYNGEE. The CDR3 is made up of 16 amino acids. The CDR3: CASSAKLDGFYSPLHF. The DNA of the CDR3 is TGTGCCAGCTCAGCGAAACTGGACGGTTTTTATTCACCCCTCCACTTT.

Many counts were recorded for this clonotype. The chain couples TRBV20-1 to TRBJ2-7, with D possibly TRBD1 on 7 matching bases. The CDR3 runs to 16 residues. CDR1 is DFQATT, CDR2 SNEGSKA, per germline (reference sequence). Deletions cut 1 base from V and 0 bases from J, with 16 bases between. The CDR3 loop reads CSARGRSGDSSYEQYF. DNA for the CDR3: TGCAGTGCTAGAGGTCGTTCGGGGGACAGCTCCTACGAGCAGTACTTC.

Turning to this clonotype: A junction boundary mismatches the germline segment, possibly from a read error. The CDR3 protein is CASSQGGQGLYEQLF. The CDR3 region has the DNA TGTGCCAGCAGCCAAGGGGGACAGGGGCTATATGAGCAGCTCTTC. The chain links TRBV3-1 to TRBJ2-1; 10 bases are a match to TRBD1. The CDR3 length is 15 residues. Germline V gives CDR1 LGHDT, CDR2 YNNKEL (reference sequence).

This clonotype was seen a few times. The J gene is TRBJ2-5, the V gene TRBV5-1; TRBD1 matches at 8 bases. The ends lost 4 bases at V and 5 bases at J; junction bases unmatched: 7. This CDR3 comprises 14 residues. Germline-derived CDR1 and CDR2 are SGHRS and YFSETQ. The CDR3 region is CASSVDRARETQYF. As DNA, the CDR3 is TGCGCCAGCAGCGTGGACAGGGCGAGGGAGACCCAGTACTTC.

This clonotype showed up just a few times. This sequence joins TRBV20-1 and TRBJ2-7; 9 nucleotides agree with TRBD1. The CDR3 sequence is 15 residues long. The germline CDR1 and CDR2 sequences are DFQATT and SNEGSKA (reference sequence). The ends lost 6 bases at V and 3 bases at J; junction bases unmatched: 12. DNA for the CDR3: TGCAGTGCCCGAAGAGGACAGGGGAATTACTACGAGCAGTACTTC. Translated, it gives CSARRGQGNYYEQYF.

The chain combines TRBV5-1 with TRBJ2-2; D might be TRBD1 (5 bases). CDR1 and CDR2 from the germline V gene are SGHRS and YFSETQ. The ends were cut back, 2 bases at V and 1 base at J, with 12 bases in the middle. This CDR3 has 16 amino acids. CDR3 nucleotide sequence: TGCGCCAGCAGCTTCGAACCAGGGATGAACACCGGGGAGCTGTTTTTT. This sequence encodes CASSFEPGMNTGELFF.

This clonotype has just a few counts. A much larger clone lies one base from this, so it may be a read error. This is likely a read error, given that the CDR3 carries no conserved phenylalanine or tryptophan at its end. V and J are TRBV7-9 and TRBJ1-1; D gene unclear. The V gene lost 1 base and the J gene lost 3 bases, with 6 bases spanning the gap. The CDR3 totals 13 residues. Germline V lookup: CDR1 SEHNR, CDR2 FQNEAQ (reference sequence). The CDR3 region is CASSLERDTEAFL. DNA of the CDR3: TGTGCCAGCAGCTTAGAGCGCGACACTGAAGCTTTCCTT.

The chain employs TRBV5-6 and TRBJ1-5; TRBD1 matches at 8 bases. Germline V gene lookup returns CDR1 SGHDT and CDR2 YYEEEE. Trimming took 4 bases from V and 0 from J; bases not matched to a gene: 9. The CDR3 loop spans 17 amino acids. The chain's CDR3 is CASSVWTGIYSNQPQHF. CDR3 nucleotides: TGTGCCAGCAGCGTTTGGACAGGGATATATAGCAATCAGCCCCAGCATTTT.

The J gene is TRBJ1-1, the V gene TRBV10-3; TRBD1 agrees at 8 bases. CDR3 size: 13 residues. Trimming at V came to 7 bases and at J to 7 bases, leaving 8 bases not matched to a gene. CDR1 and CDR2 from the germline V gene are ENHRY and SYGVKD. The CDR3 coding sequence is TGTGCCATCATGGGAGACAGGGGAGGTGAAGCTTTCTTT. Its translation: CAIMGDRGGEAFF.

This clonotype has ten or more counts. The V and J genes are TRBV7-9 and TRBJ2-7, with D possibly matching TRBD2 (5 bases). The germline V gene has CDR1 SEHNR and CDR2 FQNEAQ (reference sequence). The CDR3 covers 13 residues. The V gene lost 1 base and the J gene lost 2 bases, with 6 bases spanning the gap. The CDR3 DNA is TGTGCCAGCAGCTTAGTCGGGACCTACGAGCAGTACTTC. Translating it yields CASSLVGTYEQYF.

The chain recombines TRBV6-1 with TRBJ1-5; a weak D match, TRBD1 (5 bases). This CDR3 is 16 amino acids long. Germline-derived CDR1 and CDR2 are MNHNS and SASEGT. Trimming removed 5 bases at V and 1 base at J, with 15 bases between. The CDR3 protein is CASSRQEGASNQPQHF. The CDR3 DNA reads TGTGCCAGCAGTCGCCAAGAAGGGGCCAGCAATCAGCCCCAGCATTTT.

The CDR3 spells CASSEAGQATDTQYF. CDR3 nucleotides: TGTGCCAGCAGTGAAGCGGGGCAAGCCACAGATACGCAGTATTTT. The chain is built from TRBV6-1 and TRBJ2-3, with D possibly TRBD1 on 5 matching bases. V was trimmed by 0 bases and J by 2 bases, leaving 9 bases between them. CDR1 MNHNS and CDR2 SASEGT come from the germline V gene. There are 15 residues in the CDR3.

This clonotype occurred a few times. No conserved phenylalanine or tryptophan ends this CDR3, so it is likely a read error. CDR3 in DNA: TGTGCCACCAGTGATCCCCGACAGGGGGGTCTCCAAGAGACCCAGTACCTC. This sequence encodes CATSDPRQGGLQETQYL. The chain links TRBV24-1 to TRBJ2-5; TRBD1 aligns across 9 bases. The CDR3 has 17 amino acids. Trimming removed 3 bases from V and 1 base from J; junction bases left unmatched: 8. Germline values: CDR1 KGHDR, CDR2 SFDVKD.

This clonotype was counted a few times. The chain uses TRBV13 and TRBJ1-2; 7 bases fit TRBD1. The V gene's germline CDR1 is PRHDT and CDR2 FYEKMQ (reference sequence). The V segment lost 6 bases and the J segment 5 bases; nucleotides outside the gene matches: 12. This CDR3 is built from 15 residues. As DNA, the CDR3 is TGTGCCAGCAGGCAGAGTATGACAGGGAATTATGGCTACACCTTC. Translated: CASRQSMTGNYGYTF.

The sample holds many counts of this clonotype. This chain uses TRBV19 with TRBJ1-1; no clear D. Germline CDR1 reads LNHDA; CDR2 reads SQIVND (reference sequence). The CDR3 is made up of 13 amino acids. The V gene lost 4 bases and the J gene lost 11 bases, with 17 bases spanning the gap. This CDR3 reads CASSTSSPAGAFF. The DNA of the CDR3 is TGTGCCAGTAGTACCTCCTCTCCCGCCGGCGCTTTCTTT.